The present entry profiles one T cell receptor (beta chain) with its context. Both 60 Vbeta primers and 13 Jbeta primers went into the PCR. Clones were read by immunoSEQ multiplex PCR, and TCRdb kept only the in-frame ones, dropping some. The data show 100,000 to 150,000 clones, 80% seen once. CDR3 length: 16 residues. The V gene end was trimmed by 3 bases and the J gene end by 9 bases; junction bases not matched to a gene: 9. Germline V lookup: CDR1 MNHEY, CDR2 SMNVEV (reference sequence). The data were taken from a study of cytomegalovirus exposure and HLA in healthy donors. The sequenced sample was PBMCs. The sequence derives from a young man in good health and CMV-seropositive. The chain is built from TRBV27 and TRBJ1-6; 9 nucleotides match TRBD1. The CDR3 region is CASSFTHRGRGSPLHF. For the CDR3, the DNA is TGTGCCAGCAGTTTCACTCACAGGGGGCGGGGTTCACCCCTCCACTTT.